This TCR beta chain was captured in a study of OX40 agonist ivuxolimab in advanced cancers. The table came from immunoSEQ multiplex PCR; TCRdb's copy has only in-frame clones and leaves some out. The repertoire consists of about 82,000 clones, with 75% to 90% occurring once and the leading ten covering 0.2% to 0.25%. The source of this sequence is an adult with an advanced solid tumor such as melanoma, head and neck, liver or kidney cancer. The input for sequencing was CD4+ or CD8+ T cells sorted from blood, taken in a trial of the OX40 agonist ivuxolimab.

In DNA, the CDR3 is TGTGCCAGCAGCTTGGGACTAGCAGATTACAATGAGCAGTTCTTC. It codes for CASSLGLADYNEQFF. The chain recombines TRBV5-8 with TRBJ2-1, with TRBD2 matching 7 bases. Trimming at V came to 0 bases and at J to 4 bases, leaving 4 bases not matched to a gene. The germline V gene has CDR1 SGHTS and CDR2 YDEGEE. The length of the CDR3 is 15 residues.